This is a list of T cell receptor beta chains from one sample in a study of T-cell reconstitution after alpha-beta-depleted transplantation in children. TCRdb called the PCR reads again in MiXCR, with one record for every CDR3 protein. The sample lists some 75,000 distinct CDR3 sequences; more than 5.5% were seen once. The material sequenced was PBMCs from the stem cell graft donor, taken from the stem cell graft. Receptors were obtained from a human donor who donated a stem cell graft to a child with acute lymphoblastic leukemia. CDR3s include the opening cysteine and the closing phenylalanine or tryptophan. The D gene is left open where the match is weak. Size values are once, few and many counts, or a class for expanded clones, and some rows have none.

>TRBJ2-2|many|TRBD2|TRBV7-8
TGTGCCAGCAGCTTACGGACTAGGGCGGGAGGTACCGGGGAGCTGTTTTTT
CASSLRTRAGGTGELFF
>TRBJ2-1|.|.|TRBV9
TGTGCCAGCAGCCCCGAGGGGCTGAGCTCCTACAATGAGCAGTTCTTC
CASSPEGLSSYNEQFF
>TRBJ1-5|many|.|TRBV11-2
TGTGCCAGCAGCCCAGTCGGCAATCAGCCCCAGCATTTT
CASSPVGNQPQHF
>TRBJ1-4|many|TRBD1|TRBV15
TGTGCCACCAGCAGAGATTCCGGGACAGGGGGCGAAAAACTGTTTTTT
CATSRDSGTGGEKLFF
>TRBJ1-2|many|.|TRBV15
TGTGCCACCAGCAGAGATTGGGTGGCCAGGGGCTACACCTTC
CATSRDWVARGYTF
>TRBJ2-1|many|.|TRBV6-5
TGTGCCAGCAGTTCTGTGGGGGCCTACAATGAGCAGTTCTTC
CASSSVGAYNEQFF
>TRBJ1-1|many|.|TRBV5-1
TGCGCCAGCCACCCCTCCATGAACACTGAAGCTTTCTTT
CASHPSMNTEAFF
>TRBJ1-2|.|.|TRBV6-5
TGTGCCAGCAGTTACTCGAGGCAGGCTACTAACTATGGCTACACCTTC
CASSYSRQATNYGYTF
>TRBJ1-3|many|.|TRBV20-1
TGCAGTGCTAGAGAGAGACAGTCCATATATTTT
CSARERQSIYF
>TRBJ2-7|few|TRBD1|TRBV7-2
TGTGCCAGCAGCCCGGGACAGGGTTGGTACGAGCAGTACTTC
CASSPGQGWYEQYF